These T cell receptor beta chains were read from a single sample in a study of cytomegalovirus exposure and HLA in healthy donors. Produced via immunoSEQ multiplex PCR; TCRdb's table is partial and in-frame only. The data show fewer than 250,000 clones, roughly four fifths seen once. Specimen: PBMCs. The receptor set was obtained from a woman aged 50 to 65 in good health and CMV-seropositive. The CDR3 runs from the conserved cysteine through the conserved F or W.

j_call: TRBJ2-7; v_call: TRBV30; cdr3_length: 12; cdr3_aa: CAWTKGLDEQYF
j_call: TRBJ2-3; v_call: TRBV19; cdr3_length: 16; cdr3_aa: CASSIEPQGGTDTQYF
j_call: TRBJ1-4; v_call: TRBV30; cdr3_length: 13; cdr3_aa: CAWSGQGPEKLFF
j_call: TRBJ1-5; v_call: TRBV6-5; cdr3_length: 14; cdr3_aa: CASSSGIPNQPQHF
j_call: TRBJ2-1; v_call: TRBV29-1; cdr3_length: 14; cdr3_aa: CSVGRGGLGDEQFF
j_call: TRBJ1-4; v_call: TRBV7-9; cdr3_length: 15; cdr3_aa: CASSLRQGANEKLFF
j_call: TRBJ2-2; v_call: TRBV11-2; cdr3_length: 14; cdr3_aa: CASSLDWRTGELFF
j_call: TRBJ2-4; v_call: TRBV4-1; cdr3_length: 16; cdr3_aa: CASSQAPGQGGGIQYF
j_call: TRBJ2-5; v_call: TRBV23-1; cdr3_length: 15; cdr3_aa: CASSQRDRGWETQYF
j_call: TRBJ2-3; v_call: TRBV6-1; cdr3_length: 14; cdr3_aa: CASKDRGDTDTQYF
j_call: TRBJ2-1; v_call: TRBV7-2; cdr3_length: 13; cdr3_aa: CASSLDWNNEQFF
j_call: TRBJ1-4; v_call: TRBV2; cdr3_length: 14; cdr3_aa: CASRLGQAEEKLFF
j_call: TRBJ1-4; v_call: TRBV6-1; cdr3_length: 15; cdr3_aa: CASNTYRGGGEKLFF
j_call: TRBJ1-4; v_call: TRBV7-7; cdr3_length: 15; cdr3_aa: CASSLGFGEGEKLFF
j_call: TRBJ2-7; v_call: TRBV5-1; cdr3_length: 14; cdr3_aa: CASSSQGYSYEQYF
j_call: TRBJ1-5; v_call: TRBV12-5; cdr3_length: 12; cdr3_aa: CASGLDYQPQHF
j_call: TRBJ2-2; v_call: TRBV7-9; cdr3_length: 14; cdr3_aa: CASSAQSGTGELFF
j_call: TRBJ1-3; v_call: TRBV11-2; cdr3_length: 17; cdr3_aa: CASSSESSPGTGNTIYF
j_call: -; v_call: TRBV7-6; cdr3_length: 15; cdr3_aa: CASSLGTRGAYEQYF
j_call: TRBJ1-5; v_call: TRBV9; cdr3_length: 16; cdr3_aa: CASSSPPQGARQPQHF
j_call: TRBJ2-7; v_call: TRBV28; cdr3_length: 14; cdr3_aa: CASSLSDREYGQYF